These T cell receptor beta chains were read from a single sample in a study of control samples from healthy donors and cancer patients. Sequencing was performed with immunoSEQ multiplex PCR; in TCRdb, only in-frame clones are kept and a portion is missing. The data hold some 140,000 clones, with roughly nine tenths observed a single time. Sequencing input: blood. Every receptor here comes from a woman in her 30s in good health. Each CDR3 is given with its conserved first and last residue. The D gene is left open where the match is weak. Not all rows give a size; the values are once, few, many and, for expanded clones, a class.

CSVQGANTEAFF,TGCAGCGTTCAGGGGGCGAACACTGAAGCTTTCTTT,TRBJ1-1,TRBD1,TRBV29-1,.
CASSDDSSLGAFF,TGTGCCAGCAGTGACGACAGCAGTTTAGGAGCTTTCTTT,TRBJ1-1,.,TRBV6-4,.
CASSWGLEQPQHF,TGTGCCAGCAGTTGGGGGCTGGAGCAGCCCCAGCATTTT,TRBJ1-5,.,TRBV2,.
CASSALIGQADNEQFF,TGTGCCAGTAGTGCCTTGATTGGACAGGCGGACAATGAGCAGTTCTTC,TRBJ2-1,TRBD1,TRBV19,.
CASSRRSDHYEQYF,TGTGCCAGCTCCCGGAGGAGTGACCACTACGAGCAGTACTTC,TRBJ2-7,.,TRBV6-5,once
CASSYSFSGQNTEAFF,TGTGCCAGCAGTTACTCGTTTTCAGGCCAGAACACTGAAGCTTTCTTT,TRBJ1-1,.,TRBV6-6,.
CASRGSGELTYNSPLHF,TGTGCCAGCAGGGGCTCCGGGGAGCTCACCTATAATTCACCCCTCCACTTT,TRBJ1-6,.,TRBV4-2,.
CASSLGVMGDYGYTF,TGTGCCAGCAGCCTAGGCGTGATGGGGGACTATGGCTACACCTTC,TRBJ1-2,.,TRBV7-8,few
CASSLGRSNEKLFF,TGTGCCAGCAGCTTGGGACGGAGTAATGAAAAACTGTTTTTT,TRBJ1-4,.,TRBV13,once
CASSPQVDSPTGELFF,TGTGCCAGCAGCCCCCAGGTGGACAGCCCCACCGGGGAGCTGTTTTTT,TRBJ2-2,.,TRBV9,few